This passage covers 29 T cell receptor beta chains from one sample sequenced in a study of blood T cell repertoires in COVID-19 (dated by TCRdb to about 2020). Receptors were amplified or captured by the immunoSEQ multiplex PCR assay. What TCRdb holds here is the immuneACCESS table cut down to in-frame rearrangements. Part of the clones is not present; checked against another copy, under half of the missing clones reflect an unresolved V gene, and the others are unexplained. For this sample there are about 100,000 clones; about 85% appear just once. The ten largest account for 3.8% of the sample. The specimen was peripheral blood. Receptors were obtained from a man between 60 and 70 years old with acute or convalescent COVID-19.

CDR3 coding DNA: TGTGCCAGCAGCTCAATAATAGCGGGAAGCTCCTACAATGAGCAGTTCTTC. It encodes CASSSIIAGSSYNEQFF. The chain uses TRBV13 and TRBJ2-1; 8 bases agree with TRBD2. The CDR3 has 17 residues. The germline CDR1 and CDR2 sequences are PRHDT and FYEKMQ (reference sequence). V shed 4 bases, J shed 0 bases, and the junction held 8 bases outside the gene matches. Combining the CDR3 with reference TRBV13 and TRBJ2-1 gives the whole variable domain AAGVIQSPRHLIKEKRETATLKCYPIPRHDTVYWYQQGPGQDPQFLISFYEKMQSDKGSIPDRFSAQQFSDYHSELNMSSLELGDSALYFCASSSIIAGSSYNEQFFGPGTRLTVL.

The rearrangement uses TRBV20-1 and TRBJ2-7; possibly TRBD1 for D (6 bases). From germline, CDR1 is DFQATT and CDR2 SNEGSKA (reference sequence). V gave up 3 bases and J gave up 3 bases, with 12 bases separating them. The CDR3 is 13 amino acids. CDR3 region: CSASPGGNYEQYF. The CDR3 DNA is TGCAGTGCTAGTCCTGGGGGCAACTACGAGCAGTACTTC.

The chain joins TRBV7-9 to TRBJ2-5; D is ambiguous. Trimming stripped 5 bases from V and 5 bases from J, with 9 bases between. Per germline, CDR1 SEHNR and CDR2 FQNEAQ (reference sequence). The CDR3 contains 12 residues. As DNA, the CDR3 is TGTGCCAGCAGCCCTCCAGCGGAGACCCAGTACTTC. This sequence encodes CASSPPAETQYF.

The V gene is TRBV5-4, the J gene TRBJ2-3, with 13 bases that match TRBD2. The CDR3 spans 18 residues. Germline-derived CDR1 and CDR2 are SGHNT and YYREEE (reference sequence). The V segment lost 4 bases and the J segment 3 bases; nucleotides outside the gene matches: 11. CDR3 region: CASSDGLAGVGETDTQYF. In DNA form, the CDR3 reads TGTGCCAGCAGCGACGGACTAGCGGGAGTAGGCGAGACAGATACGCAGTATTTT.

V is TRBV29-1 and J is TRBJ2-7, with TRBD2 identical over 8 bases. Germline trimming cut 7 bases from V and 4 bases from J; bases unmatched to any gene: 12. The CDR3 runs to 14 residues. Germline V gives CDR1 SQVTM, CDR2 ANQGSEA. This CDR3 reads CSALPGLGIYEQYF. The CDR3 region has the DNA TGCAGCGCGCTCCCGGGACTAGGGATATACGAGCAGTACTTC.

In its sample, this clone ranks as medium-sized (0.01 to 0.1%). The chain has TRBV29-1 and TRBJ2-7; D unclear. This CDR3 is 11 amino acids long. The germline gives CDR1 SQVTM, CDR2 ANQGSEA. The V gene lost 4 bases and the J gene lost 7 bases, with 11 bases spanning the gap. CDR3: CSVVKGGEQYF. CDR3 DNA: TGCAGCGTTGTCAAAGGCGGAGAGCAGTACTTC.

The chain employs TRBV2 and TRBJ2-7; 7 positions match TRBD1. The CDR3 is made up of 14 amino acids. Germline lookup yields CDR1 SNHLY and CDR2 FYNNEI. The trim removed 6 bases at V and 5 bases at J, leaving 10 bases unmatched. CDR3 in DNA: TGTGCCAGCAGGGACCCGGGACAGAACGACGAGCAGTACTTC. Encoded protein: CASRDPGQNDEQYF.

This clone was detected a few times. As DNA, the CDR3 is TGTGCTAGTGGTTTGGGGACAGGCTCCTACAATGAGCAGTTCTTC. It specifies CASGLGTGSYNEQFF. This chain links TRBV12-5 with TRBJ2-1; 7 nucleotides match TRBD1. With 1 base clipped from V and 0 bases from J, the junction kept 0 bases outside the gene matches. Germline V gene sequence: CDR1 LGHNT, CDR2 FRNRAP. The CDR3 is made up of 15 amino acids.

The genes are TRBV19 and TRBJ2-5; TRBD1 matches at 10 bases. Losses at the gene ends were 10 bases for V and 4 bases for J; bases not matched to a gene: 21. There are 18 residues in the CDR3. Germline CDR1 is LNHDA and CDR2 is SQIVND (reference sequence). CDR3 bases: TGTGCCACGACGGGGGACAGGGGAAAATTAAAGACGGGAGAGACCCAGTACTTC. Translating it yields CATTGDRGKLKTGETQYF.

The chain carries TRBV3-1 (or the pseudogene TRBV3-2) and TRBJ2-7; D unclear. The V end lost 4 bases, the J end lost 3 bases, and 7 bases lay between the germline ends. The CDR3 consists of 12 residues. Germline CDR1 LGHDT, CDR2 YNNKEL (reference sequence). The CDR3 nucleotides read TGTGCCAGCAGCCCAGACCACTACGAGCAGTACTTC. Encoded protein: CASSPDHYEQYF.

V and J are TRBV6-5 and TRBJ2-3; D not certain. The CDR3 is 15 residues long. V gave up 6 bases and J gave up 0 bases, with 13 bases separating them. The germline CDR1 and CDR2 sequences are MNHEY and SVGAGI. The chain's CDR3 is CASRRTVRSTDTQYF. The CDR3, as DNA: TGTGCCAGCAGACGCACGGTCCGTAGCACAGATACGCAGTATTTT.

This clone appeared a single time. The CDR3 loop reads CASSQTWGGTNEQFF. In DNA, the CDR3 is TGCGCCAGCAGCCAGACTTGGGGAGGGACGAATGAGCAGTTCTTC. The V call is TRBV5-1, the J call TRBJ2-1, with 7 nucleotides matching TRBD2. Trimming at V came to 4 bases and at J to 7 bases, leaving 11 bases not matched to a gene. Germline V lookup: CDR1 SGHRS, CDR2 YFSETQ. This CDR3 spans 15 amino acids. The variable domain in full, completed from reference TRBV5-1 and TRBJ2-1, reads KAGVTQTPRYLIKTRGQQVTLSCSPISGHRSVSWYQQTPGQGLQFLFEYFSETQRNKGNFPGRFSGRQFSNSRSEMNVSTLELGDSALYLCASSQTWGGTNEQFFGPGTRLTVL.

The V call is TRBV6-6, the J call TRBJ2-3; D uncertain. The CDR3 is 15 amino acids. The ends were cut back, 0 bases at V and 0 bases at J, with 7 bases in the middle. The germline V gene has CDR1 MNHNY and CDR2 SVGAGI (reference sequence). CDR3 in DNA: TGTGCCAGCAGTTACTCGGAGCCTAGCACAGATACGCAGTATTTT. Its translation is CASSYSEPSTDTQYF.

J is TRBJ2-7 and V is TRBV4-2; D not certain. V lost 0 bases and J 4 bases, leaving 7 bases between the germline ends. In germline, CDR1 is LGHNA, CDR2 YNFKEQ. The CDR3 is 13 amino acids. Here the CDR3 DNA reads TGTGCCAGCAGCCAAGATCGGTGGTACGAGCAGTACTTC. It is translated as CASSQDRWYEQYF.

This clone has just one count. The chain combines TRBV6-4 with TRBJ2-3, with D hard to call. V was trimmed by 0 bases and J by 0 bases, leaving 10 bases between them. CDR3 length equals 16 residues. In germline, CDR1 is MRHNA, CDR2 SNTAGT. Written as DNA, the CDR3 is TGTGCCAGCAGTGACTCGATCCAGGTTAGCACAGATACGCAGTATTTT. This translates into CASSDSIQVSTDTQYF.

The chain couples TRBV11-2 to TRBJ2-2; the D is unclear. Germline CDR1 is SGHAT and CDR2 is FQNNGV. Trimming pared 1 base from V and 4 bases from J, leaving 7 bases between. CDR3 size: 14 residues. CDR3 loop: CASSLVGVTGELFF. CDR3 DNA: TGTGCCAGCAGCTTAGTTGGAGTCACCGGGGAGCTGTTTTTT.

The chain's CDR3 is CASSLWGGETQYF. The CDR3, as DNA: TGTGCCAGCAGTTTATGGGGCGGAGAGACCCAGTACTTC. V is TRBV12-3 or TRBV12-4 and J is TRBJ2-5, with D perhaps matching TRBD1 (5 bases). This CDR3 contains 13 residues. Trimming stripped 2 bases from V and 4 bases from J, with 8 bases between.

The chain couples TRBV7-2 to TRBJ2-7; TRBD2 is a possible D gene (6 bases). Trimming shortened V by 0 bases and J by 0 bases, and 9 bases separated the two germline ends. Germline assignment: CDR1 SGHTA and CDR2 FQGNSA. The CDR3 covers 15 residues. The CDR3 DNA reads TGTGCCAGCAGCTTAGCGGGGGGTAGCTCCTACGAGCAGTACTTC. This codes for CASSLAGGSSYEQYF.

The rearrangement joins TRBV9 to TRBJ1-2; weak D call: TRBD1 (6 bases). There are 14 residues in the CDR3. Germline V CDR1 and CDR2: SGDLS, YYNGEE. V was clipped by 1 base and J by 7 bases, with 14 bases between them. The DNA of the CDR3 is TGTGCCAGCAGCGTATCGACAGGAGCAGGTGGCTACACCTTC. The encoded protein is CASSVSTGAGGYTF.

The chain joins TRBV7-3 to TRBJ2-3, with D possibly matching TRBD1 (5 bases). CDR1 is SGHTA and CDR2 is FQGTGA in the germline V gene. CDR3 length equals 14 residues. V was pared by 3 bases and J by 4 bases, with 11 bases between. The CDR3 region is CASSLGRASDTQYF. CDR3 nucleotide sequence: TGTGCCAGCAGCTTGGGCAGGGCCTCAGATACGCAGTATTTT.

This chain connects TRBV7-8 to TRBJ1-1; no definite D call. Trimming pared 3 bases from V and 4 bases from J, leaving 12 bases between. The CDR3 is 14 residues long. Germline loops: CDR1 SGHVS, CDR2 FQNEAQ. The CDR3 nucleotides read TGTGCCAGCAGCTTCGGCCAGGCGAGCACTGAAGCTTTCTTT. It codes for CASSFGQASTEAFF.

The CDR3 DNA is TGCAGTGCCAGTCCGGGGGCTGGGGCCAACGTCCTGACTTTC. This encodes CSASPGAGANVLTF. The rearrangement links TRBV20-1 to TRBJ2-6; maybe TRBD2 (6 bases). The length of the CDR3 is 14 residues. Trimming removed 6 bases from V and 2 bases from J, with 11 bases in between. From germline, CDR1 is DFQATT and CDR2 SNEGSKA (reference sequence).

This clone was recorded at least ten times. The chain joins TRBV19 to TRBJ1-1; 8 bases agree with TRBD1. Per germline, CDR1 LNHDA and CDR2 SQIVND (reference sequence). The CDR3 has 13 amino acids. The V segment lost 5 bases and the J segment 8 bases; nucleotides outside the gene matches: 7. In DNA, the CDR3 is TGTGCCAGTAGTCGCAACAGGGGGACCGAAGCTTTCTTT. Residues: CASSRNRGTEAFF.

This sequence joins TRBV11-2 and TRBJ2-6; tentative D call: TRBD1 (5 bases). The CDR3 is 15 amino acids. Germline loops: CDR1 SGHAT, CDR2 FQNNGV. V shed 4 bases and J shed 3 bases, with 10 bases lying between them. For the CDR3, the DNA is TGTGCCAGCAGCTCCAGGGTATTTGGGGCCAACGTCCTGACTTTC. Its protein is CASSSRVFGANVLTF.

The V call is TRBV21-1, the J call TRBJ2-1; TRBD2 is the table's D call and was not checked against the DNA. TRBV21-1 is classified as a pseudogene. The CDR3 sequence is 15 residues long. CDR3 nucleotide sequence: TGTGCCAGCAGCAGCGTCGAGCGGGACCGAAATGAGCAGTTCTTC. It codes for CASSSVERDRNEQFF.

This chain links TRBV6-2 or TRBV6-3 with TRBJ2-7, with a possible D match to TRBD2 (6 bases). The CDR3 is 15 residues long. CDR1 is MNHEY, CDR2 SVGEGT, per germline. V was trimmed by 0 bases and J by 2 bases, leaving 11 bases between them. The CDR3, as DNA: TGTGCCAGCAGTTACTCGGGGGGTTCCCCCTACGAGCAGTACTTC. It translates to CASSYSGGSPYEQYF.

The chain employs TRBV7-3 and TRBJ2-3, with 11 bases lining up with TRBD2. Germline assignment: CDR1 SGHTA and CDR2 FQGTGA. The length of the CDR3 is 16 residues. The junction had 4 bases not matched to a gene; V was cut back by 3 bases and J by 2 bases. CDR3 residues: CASSFTSGGSTDTQYF. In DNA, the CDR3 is TGTGCCAGCAGCTTCACTAGCGGGGGTTCCACAGATACGCAGTATTTT.

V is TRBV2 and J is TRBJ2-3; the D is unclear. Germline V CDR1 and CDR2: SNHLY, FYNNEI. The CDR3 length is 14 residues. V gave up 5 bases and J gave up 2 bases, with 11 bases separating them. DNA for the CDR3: TGTGCCAGCAGTATGATGCGGAACACAGATACGCAGTATTTT. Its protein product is CASSMMRNTDTQYF.

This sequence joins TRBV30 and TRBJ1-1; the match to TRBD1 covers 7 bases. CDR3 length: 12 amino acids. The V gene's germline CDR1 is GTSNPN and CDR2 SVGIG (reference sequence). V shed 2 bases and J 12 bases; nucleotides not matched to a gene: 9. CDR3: CAWSFIYRGSFF. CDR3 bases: TGTGCCTGGAGTTTTATTTACAGGGGTTCTTTCTTT.